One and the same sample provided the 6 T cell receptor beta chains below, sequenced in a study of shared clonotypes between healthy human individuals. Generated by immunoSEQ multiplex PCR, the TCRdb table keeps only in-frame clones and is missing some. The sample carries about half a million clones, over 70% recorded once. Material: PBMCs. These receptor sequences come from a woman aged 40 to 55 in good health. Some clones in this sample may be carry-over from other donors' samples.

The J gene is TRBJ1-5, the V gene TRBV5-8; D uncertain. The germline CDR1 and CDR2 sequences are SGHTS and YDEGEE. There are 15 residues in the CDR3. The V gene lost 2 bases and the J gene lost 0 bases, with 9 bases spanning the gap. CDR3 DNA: TGTGCCAGCAGCTTTCGAGGGTATAGCAATCAGCCCCAGCATTTT. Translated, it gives CASSFRGYSNQPQHF.

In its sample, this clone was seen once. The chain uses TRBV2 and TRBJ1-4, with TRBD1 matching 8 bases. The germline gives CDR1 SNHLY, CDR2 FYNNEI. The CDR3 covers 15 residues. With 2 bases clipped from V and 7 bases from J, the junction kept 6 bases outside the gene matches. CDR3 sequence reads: CASSESQGGREKLFF. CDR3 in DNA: TGTGCCAGCAGTGAATCACAGGGGGGGCGTGAAAAACTGTTTTTT. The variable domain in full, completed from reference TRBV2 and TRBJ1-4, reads EPEVTQTPSHQVTQMGQEVILRCVPISNHLYFYWYRQILGQKVEFLVSFYNNEISEKSEIFDDQFSVERPDGSNFTLKIRSTKLEDSAMYFCASSESQGGREKLFFGSGTQLSVL.

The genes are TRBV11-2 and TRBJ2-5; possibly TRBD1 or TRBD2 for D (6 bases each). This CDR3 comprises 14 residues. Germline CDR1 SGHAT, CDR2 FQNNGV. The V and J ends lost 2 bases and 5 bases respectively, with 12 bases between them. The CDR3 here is CASSLWGAGETQYF. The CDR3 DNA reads TGTGCCAGCAGCTTATGGGGGGCCGGTGAGACCCAGTACTTC.

The CDR3 DNA reads as TGTGCCAGCAGCGTTGGTGGGGGCACCGAGCAGTACTTC. Its protein is CASSVGGGTEQYF. This chain uses TRBV9 with TRBJ2-7; D is possibly TRBD1 (6 bases). Germline V gives CDR1 SGDLS, CDR2 YYNGEE. The V end lost 2 bases, the J end lost 6 bases, and 12 bases lay between the germline ends. The CDR3 length is 13 residues.

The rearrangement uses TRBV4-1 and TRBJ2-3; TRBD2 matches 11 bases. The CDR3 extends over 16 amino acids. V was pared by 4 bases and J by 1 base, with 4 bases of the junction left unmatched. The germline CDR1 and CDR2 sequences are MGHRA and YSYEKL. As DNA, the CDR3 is TGCGCCAGCAGCCCTCTAGCGGGAGGTGGCACAGATACGCAGTATTTT. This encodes CASSPLAGGGTDTQYF.

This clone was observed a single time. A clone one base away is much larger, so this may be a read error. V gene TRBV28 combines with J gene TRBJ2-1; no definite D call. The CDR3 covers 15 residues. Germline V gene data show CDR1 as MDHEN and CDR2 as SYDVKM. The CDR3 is CASSLSGLALNEKFF. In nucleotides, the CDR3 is TGTGCCAGCAGTTTAAGTGGTTTAGCTCTCAATGAGAAGTTCTTC.